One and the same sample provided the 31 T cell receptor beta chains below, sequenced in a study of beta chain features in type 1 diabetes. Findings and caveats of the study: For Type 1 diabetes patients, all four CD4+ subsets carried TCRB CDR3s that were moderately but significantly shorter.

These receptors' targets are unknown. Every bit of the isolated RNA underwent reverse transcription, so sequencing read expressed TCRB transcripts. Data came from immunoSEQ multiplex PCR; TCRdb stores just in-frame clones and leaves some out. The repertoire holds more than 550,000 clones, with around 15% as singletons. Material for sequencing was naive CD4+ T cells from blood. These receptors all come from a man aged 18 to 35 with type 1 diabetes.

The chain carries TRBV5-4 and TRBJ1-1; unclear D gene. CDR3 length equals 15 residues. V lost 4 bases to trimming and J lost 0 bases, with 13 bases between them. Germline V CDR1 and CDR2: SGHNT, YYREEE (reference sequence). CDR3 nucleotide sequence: TGTGCCAGCAGCCAAACTTGGGAAATGAACACTGAAGCTTTCTTT. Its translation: CASSQTWEMNTEAFF.

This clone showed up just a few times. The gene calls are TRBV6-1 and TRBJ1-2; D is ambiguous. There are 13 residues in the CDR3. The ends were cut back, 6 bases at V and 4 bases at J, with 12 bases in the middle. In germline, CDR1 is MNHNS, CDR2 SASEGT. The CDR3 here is CASSQRTFYGYTF. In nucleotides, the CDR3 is TGTGCCAGCAGCCAGCGGACCTTCTATGGCTACACCTTC.

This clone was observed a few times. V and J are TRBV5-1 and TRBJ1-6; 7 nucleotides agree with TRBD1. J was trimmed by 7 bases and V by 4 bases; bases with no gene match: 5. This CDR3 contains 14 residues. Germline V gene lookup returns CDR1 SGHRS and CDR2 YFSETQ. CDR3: CASSDQDRNSPLHF. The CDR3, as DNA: TGCGCCAGCAGCGACCAGGACAGGAATTCACCCCTCCACTTT. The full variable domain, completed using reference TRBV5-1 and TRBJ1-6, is KAGVTQTPRYLIKTRGQQVTLSCSPISGHRSVSWYQQTPGQGLQFLFEYFSETQRNKGNFPGRFSGRQFSNSRSEMNVSTLELGDSALYLCASSDQDRNSPLHFGNGTRLTVT.

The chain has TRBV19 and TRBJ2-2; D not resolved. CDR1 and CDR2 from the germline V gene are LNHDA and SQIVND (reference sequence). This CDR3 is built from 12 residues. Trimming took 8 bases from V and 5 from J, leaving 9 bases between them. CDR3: CASHRRTGELFF. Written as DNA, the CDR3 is TGTGCCAGTCACAGAAGGACCGGGGAGCTGTTTTTT.

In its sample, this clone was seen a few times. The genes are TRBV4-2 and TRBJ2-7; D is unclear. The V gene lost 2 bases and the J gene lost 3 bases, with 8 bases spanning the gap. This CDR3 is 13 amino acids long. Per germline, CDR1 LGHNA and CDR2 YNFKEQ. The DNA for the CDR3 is TGTGCCAGCAGCCAAAACCCCGTCTACGAGCAGTACTTC. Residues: CASSQNPVYEQYF.

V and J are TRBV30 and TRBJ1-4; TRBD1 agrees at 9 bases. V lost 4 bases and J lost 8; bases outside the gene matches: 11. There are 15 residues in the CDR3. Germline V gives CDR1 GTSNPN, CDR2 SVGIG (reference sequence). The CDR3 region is CAWNRFGTGTEKLFF. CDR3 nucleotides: TGTGCCTGGAATCGCTTTGGGACAGGGACCGAAAAACTGTTTTTT.

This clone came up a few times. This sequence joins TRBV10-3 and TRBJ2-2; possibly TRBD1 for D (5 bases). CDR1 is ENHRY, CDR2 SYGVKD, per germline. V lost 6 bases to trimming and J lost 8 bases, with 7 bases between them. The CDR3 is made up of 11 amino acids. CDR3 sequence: CAIRGPGELFF. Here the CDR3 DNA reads TGTGCCATCAGGGGGCCAGGGGAGCTGTTTTTT.

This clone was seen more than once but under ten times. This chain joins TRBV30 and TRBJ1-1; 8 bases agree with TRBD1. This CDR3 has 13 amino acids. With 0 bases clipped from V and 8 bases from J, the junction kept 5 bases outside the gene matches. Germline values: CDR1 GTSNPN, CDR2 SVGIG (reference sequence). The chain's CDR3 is CAWSVRRTGEAFF. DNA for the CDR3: TGTGCCTGGAGTGTACGCCGGACAGGGGAAGCTTTCTTT.

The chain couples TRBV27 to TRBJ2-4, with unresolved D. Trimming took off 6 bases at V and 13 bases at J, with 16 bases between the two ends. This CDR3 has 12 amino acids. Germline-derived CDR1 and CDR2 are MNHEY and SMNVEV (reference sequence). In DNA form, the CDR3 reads TGTGCCAGCAGAACGAACGAGGCAGTACAGTACTTC. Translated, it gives CASRTNEAVQYF.

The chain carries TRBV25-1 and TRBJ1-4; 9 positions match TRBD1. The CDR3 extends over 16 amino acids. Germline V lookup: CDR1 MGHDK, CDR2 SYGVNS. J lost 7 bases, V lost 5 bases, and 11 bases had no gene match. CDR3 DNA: TGTGCCAGCAGTCCAATACCGGGACAGGGCGGTGAAAAACTGTTTTTT. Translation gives CASSPIPGQGGEKLFF. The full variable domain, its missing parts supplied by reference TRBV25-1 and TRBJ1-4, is EADIYQTPRYLVIGTGKKITLECSQTMGHDKMYWYQQDPGMELHLIHYSYGVNSTEKGDLSSESTVSRIRTEHFPLTLESARPSHTSQYLCASSPIPGQGGEKLFFGSGTQLSVL.

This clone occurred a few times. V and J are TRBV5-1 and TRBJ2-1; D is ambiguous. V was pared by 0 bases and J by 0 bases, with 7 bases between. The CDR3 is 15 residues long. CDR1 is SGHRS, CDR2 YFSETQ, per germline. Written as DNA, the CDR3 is TGCGCCAGCAGCTTGGAGATCGGCTCCTACAATGAGCAGTTCTTC. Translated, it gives CASSLEIGSYNEQFF.

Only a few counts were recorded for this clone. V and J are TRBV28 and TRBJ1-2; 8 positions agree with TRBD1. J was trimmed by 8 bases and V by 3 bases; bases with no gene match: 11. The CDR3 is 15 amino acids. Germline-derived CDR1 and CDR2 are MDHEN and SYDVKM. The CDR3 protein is CASSLPRQGARGYTF. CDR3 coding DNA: TGTGCCAGCAGTTTGCCCCGTCAGGGGGCAAGAGGCTACACCTTC.

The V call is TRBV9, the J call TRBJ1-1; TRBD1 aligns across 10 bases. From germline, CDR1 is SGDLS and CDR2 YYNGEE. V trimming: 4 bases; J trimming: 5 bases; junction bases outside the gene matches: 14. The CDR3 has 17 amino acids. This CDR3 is CASSNRNPSGQGTEAFF. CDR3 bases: TGTGCCAGCAGCAACCGAAACCCTTCGGGACAGGGGACTGAAGCTTTCTTT.

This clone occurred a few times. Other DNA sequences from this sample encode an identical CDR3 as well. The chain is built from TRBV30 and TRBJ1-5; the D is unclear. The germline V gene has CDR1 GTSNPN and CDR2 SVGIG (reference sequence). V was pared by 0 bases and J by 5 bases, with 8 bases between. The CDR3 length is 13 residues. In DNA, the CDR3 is TGTGCCTGGAGTGTACTGGGAGATCAGCCCCAGCATTTT. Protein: CAWSVLGDQPQHF.

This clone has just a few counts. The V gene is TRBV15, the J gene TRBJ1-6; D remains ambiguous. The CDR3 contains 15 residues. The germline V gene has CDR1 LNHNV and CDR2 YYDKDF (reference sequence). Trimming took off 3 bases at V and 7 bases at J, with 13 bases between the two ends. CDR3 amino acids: CATSSAFPGNSPLHF. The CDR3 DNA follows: TGTGCCACCAGCAGTGCCTTTCCGGGAAATTCACCCCTCCACTTT. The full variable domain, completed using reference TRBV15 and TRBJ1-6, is DAMVIQNPRYQVTQFGKPVTLSCSQTLNHNVMYWYQQKSSQAPKLLFHYYDKDFNNEADTPDNFQSRRPNTSFCFLDIRSPGLGDTAMYLCATSSAFPGNSPLHFGNGTRLTVT.

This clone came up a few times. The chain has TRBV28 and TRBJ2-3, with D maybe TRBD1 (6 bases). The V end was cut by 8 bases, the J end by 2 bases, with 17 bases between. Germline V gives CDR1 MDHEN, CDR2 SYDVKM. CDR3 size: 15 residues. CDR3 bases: TGTGCCAGCCGACAGGTTTTCCTCGCCACAGATACGCAGTATTTT. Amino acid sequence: CASRQVFLATDTQYF.

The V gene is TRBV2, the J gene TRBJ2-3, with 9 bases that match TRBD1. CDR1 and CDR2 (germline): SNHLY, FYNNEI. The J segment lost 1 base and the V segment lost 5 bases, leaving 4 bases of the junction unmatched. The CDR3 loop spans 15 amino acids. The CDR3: CASSFTGGRTDTQYF. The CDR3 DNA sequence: TGTGCCAGCAGTTTTACAGGGGGCCGCACAGATACGCAGTATTTT.

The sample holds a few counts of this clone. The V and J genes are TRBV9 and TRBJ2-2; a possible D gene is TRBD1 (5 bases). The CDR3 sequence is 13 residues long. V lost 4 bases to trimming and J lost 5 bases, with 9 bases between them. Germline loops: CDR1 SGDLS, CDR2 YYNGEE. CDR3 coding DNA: TGTGCCAGCAGCCTCCAGGGAACCGGGGAGCTGTTTTTT. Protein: CASSLQGTGELFF.

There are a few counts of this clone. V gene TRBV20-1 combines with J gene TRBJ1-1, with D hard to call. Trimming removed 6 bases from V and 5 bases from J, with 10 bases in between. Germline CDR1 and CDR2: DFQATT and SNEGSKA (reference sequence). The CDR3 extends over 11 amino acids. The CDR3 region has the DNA TGCAGTGCAGATGGTTGGACTGAAGCTTTCTTT. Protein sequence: CSADGWTEAFF.

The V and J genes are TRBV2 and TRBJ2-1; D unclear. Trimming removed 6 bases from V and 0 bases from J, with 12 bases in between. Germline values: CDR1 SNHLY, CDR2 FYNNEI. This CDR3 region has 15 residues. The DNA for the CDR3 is TGTGCCAGCAGAGACTGGAAAAGCTCCTACAATGAGCAGTTCTTC. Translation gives CASRDWKSSYNEQFF.

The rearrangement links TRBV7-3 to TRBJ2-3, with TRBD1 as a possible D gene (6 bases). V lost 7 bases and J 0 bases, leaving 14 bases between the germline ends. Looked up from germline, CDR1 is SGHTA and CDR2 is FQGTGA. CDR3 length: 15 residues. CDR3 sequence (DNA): TGTGCCAGCACCCTCGGAGGACAGAGCACAGATACGCAGTATTTT. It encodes CASTLGGQSTDTQYF.

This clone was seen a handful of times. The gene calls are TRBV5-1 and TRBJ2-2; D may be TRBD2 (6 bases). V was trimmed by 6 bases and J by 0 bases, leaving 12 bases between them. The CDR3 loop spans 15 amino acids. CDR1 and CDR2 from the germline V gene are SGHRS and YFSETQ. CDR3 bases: TGCGCCAGCATGCAAGCGGGCTCGAACACCGGGGAGCTGTTTTTT. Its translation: CASMQAGSNTGELFF.

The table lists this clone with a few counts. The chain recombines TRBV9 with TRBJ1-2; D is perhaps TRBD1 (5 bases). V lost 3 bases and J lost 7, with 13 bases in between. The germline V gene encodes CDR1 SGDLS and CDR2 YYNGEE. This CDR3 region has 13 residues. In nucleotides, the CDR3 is TGTGCCAGCAGCGAACAGGTTCAGTCTGGCTACACCTTC. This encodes CASSEQVQSGYTF.

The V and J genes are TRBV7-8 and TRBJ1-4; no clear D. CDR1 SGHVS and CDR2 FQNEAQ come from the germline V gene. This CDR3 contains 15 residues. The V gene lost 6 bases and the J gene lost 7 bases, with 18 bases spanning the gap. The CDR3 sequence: CASSYSGSSLEKLFF. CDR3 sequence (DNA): TGTGCCAGCAGTTACAGTGGATCGTCGCTTGAAAAACTGTTTTTT.

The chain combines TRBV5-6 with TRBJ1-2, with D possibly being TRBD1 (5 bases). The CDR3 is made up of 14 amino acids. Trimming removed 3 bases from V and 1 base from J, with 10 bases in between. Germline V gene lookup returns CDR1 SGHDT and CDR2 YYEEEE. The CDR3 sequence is CASSSGRRNYGYTF. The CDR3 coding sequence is TGTGCCAGCAGCTCGGGACGGCGTAACTATGGCTACACCTTC. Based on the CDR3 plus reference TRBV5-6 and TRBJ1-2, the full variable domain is DAGVTQSPTHLIKTRGQQVTLRCSPKSGHDTVSWYQQALGQGPQFIFQYYEEEERQRGNFPDRFSGHQFPNYSSELNVNALLLGDSALYLCASSSGRRNYGYTFGSGTRLTVV.

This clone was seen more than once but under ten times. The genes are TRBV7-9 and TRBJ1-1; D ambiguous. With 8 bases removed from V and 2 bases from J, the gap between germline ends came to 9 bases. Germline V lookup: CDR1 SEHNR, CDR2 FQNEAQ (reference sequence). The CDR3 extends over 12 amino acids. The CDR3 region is CASGLSNTEAFF. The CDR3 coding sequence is TGTGCCAGCGGGCTGAGCAACACTGAAGCTTTCTTT.

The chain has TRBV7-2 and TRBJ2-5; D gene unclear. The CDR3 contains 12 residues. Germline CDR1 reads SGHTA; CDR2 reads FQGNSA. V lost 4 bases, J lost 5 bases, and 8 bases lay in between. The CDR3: CASSSARETQYF. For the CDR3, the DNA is TGTGCCAGCAGCTCCGCAAGGGAGACCCAGTACTTC.

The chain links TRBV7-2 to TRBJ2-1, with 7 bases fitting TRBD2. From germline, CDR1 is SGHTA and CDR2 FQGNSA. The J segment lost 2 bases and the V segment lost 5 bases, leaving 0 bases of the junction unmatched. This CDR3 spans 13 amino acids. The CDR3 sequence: CASSGRAYNEQFF. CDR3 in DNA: TGTGCCAGCAGCGGGAGGGCCTACAATGAGCAGTTCTTC.

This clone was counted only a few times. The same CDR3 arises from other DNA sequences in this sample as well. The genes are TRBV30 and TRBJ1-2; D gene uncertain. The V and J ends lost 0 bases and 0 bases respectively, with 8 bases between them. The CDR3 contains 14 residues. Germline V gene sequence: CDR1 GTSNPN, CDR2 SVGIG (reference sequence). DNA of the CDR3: TGTGCCTGGAGTGTGGGAACCTCTAACTATGGCTACACCTTC. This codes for CAWSVGTSNYGYTF. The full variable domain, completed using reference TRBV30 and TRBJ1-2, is SQTIHQWPATLVQPVGSPLSLECTVEGTSNPNLYWYRQAAGRGLQLLFYSVGIGQISSEVPQNLSASRPQDRQFILSSKKLLLSDSGFYLCAWSVGTSNYGYTFGSGTRLTVV.

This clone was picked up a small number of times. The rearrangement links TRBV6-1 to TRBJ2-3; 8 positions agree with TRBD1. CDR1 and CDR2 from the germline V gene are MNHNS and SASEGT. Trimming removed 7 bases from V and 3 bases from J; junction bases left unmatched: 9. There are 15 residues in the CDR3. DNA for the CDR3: TGTGCCAGCAAGGTCGGGACAGGATGGACAGATACGCAGTATTTT. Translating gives CASKVGTGWTDTQYF.

The DNA of the CDR3 is TGCAGTGCTGAAACCAGGGAGACCCAGTACTTC. Its translation is CSAETRETQYF. The chain combines TRBV20-1 with TRBJ2-5; D remains unclear. Germline lookup yields CDR1 DFQATT and CDR2 SNEGSKA (reference sequence). V gave up 5 bases and J gave up 5 bases, with 9 bases separating them. The CDR3 length is 11 residues.